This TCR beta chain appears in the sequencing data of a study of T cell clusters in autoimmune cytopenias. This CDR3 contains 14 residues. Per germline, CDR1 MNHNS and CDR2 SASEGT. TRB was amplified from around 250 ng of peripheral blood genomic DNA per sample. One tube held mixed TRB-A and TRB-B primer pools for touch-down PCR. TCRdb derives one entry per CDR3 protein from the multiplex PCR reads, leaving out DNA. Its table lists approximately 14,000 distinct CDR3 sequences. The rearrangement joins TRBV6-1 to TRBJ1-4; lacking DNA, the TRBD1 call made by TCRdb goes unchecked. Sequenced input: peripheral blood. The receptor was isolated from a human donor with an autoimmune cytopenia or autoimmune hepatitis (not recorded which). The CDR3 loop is CASSGGTGREKLFF.